A selection of T cell receptor beta chains follows, all from one sample in a study of CD8+ T cells in alopecia areata. Sequenced by immunoSEQ multiplex PCR; TCRdb stores in-frame clones only, minus some. The sample records approximately 300,000 clones, about three fifths being singletons. The source was CD4+ T cells sorted from blood, collected at week 24, from a patient treated with tofacitinib. These receptors originate from a human donor with alopecia areata. Both conserved end residues are part of each CDR3. The D gene is left open where the match is weak. Rows may omit the clone size; those that give it use once, few, many or a size class.

clone_size,d_call,v_call,j_call,cdr3_nt,cdr3_aa
NA,NA,TRBV4-1,TRBJ1-2,TGCGCCAGCAGCCAGCCAGGCTGGATCGATGGCTACACCTTC,CASSQPGWIDGYTF
NA,TRBD1,TRBV5-4,TRBJ1-1,TGTGCCAGCAGCTCGAAAGGACAGGCTGCTATTGAAGCTTTCTTT,CASSSKGQAAIEAFF
NA,TRBD2,TRBV9,TRBJ2-3,TGTGCCAGCAGCGCCCGGACTAGCGGGGGGGATACGCAGTATTTT,CASSARTSGGDTQYF
NA,TRBD1,TRBV12-5,TRBJ1-5,TGTGCTAGTGGACGAACAGGGGGCAGCCAGCCCCAGCATTTT,CASGRTGGSQPQHF
NA,TRBD1,TRBV29-1,TRBJ1-2,TGCAGCGTGGGGGACAGGGGGCAAAACTATGGCTACACCTTC,CSVGDRGQNYGYTF
NA,NA,TRBV27,TRBJ1-1,TGTGCCAGCAGGGACCCGAACACTGAAGCTTTCTTT,CASRDPNTEAFF
NA,TRBD1,TRBV30,TRBJ2-1,TGTGCCTGGAGTGTAAGACAGGGGGATTACAATGAGCAGTTCTTC,CAWSVRQGDYNEQFF
NA,NA,TRBV4-1,TRBJ1-4,TGCGCCAGCAGCCGTAGCTTACTAAGTGAAAAACTGTTTTTT,CASSRSLLSEKLFF
few,NA,TRBV27,TRBJ2-7,TGTGCCAGCACTCCCTACAGGCGCCTGAAGTACGAGCAGTACTTC,CASTPYRRLKYEQYF
NA,NA,TRBV30,TRBJ2-1,TGTGCCTGGAGTCTGAAGGGGGCCTACAATGAGCAGTTCTTC,CAWSLKGAYNEQFF
NA,NA,TRBV4-1,TRBJ1-5,TGCGCCAGCAGCCAAGATGGGATAGTGGATTACGGTCAGCCCCAGCATTTT,CASSQDGIVDYGQPQHF
NA,NA,TRBV7-2,TRBJ2-5,TGTGCCACCACCCCGGTTACAGGGACAGAGACCCAGTACTTC,CATTPVTGTETQYF
NA,NA,TRBV4-2,TRBJ1-1,TGTGCCAGCAGCCAAGGACGGACTGAAGCTTTCTTT,CASSQGRTEAFF
NA,NA,TRBV6-5,TRBJ2-1,TGTGCCAGCAGTTACAACCAGGGTCGCAATGAGCAGTTCTTC,CASSYNQGRNEQFF
NA,NA,TRBV7-2,TRBJ2-7,TGTGCCAGCAGCTTACAGGGGGGCTACGAGCAGTACTTC,CASSLQGGYEQYF
NA,NA,TRBV14,TRBJ1-2,TGTGCCAGCAGCCAAGACAGGGAGGGCGACTATGGCTACACCTTC,CASSQDREGDYGYTF